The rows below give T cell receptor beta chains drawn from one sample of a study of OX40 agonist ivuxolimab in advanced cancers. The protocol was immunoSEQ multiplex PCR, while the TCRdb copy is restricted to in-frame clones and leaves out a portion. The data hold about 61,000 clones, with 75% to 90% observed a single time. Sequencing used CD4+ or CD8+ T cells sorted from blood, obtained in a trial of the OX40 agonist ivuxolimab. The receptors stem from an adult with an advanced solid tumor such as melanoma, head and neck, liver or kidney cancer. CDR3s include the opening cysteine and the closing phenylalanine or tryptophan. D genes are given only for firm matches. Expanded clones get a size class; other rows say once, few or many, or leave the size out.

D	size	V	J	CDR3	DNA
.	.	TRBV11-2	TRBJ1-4	CASSLSQGGDEKLFF	TGTGCCAGCAGCCTTTCACAGGGTGGGGATGAAAAACTGTTTTTT
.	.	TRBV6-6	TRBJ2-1	CASNLGLSWGYNEQFF	TGTGCCAGCAATTTGGGACTTTCCTGGGGCTACAATGAGCAGTTCTTC
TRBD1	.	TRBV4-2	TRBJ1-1	CASSQDQGAANTEAFF	TGTGCCAGCAGCCAAGATCAGGGGGCCGCCAACACTGAAGCTTTCTTT
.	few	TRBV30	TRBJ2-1	CAWRRRGGEQFF	TGTGCCTGGAGAAGGAGGGGAGGTGAGCAGTTCTTC
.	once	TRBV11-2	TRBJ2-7	CASSLTISYEQYF	TGTGCCAGCAGCTTAACTATTTCCTACGAGCAGTACTTC
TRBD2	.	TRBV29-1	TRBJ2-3	CSVAKLIPSGRGPDTQYF	TGCAGCGTCGCGAAATTGATCCCTAGCGGGAGGGGGCCAGATACGCAGTATTTT
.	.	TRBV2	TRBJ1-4	CASSEFGRSNEKLFF	TGTGCCAGCAGTGAATTCGGACGGAGTAATGAAAAACTGTTTTTT
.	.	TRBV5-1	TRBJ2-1	CASSSGGGPPSNEQFF	TGCGCCAGCAGCTCTGGTGGGGGCCCCCCCAGCAATGAGCAGTTCTTC
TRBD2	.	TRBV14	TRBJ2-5	CASSQLGLVPETQYF	TGTGCCAGCAGCCAACTCGGACTAGTCCCGGAGACCCAGTACTTC
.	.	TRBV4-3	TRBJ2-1	CASSPEYSYNEQFF	TGCGCCAGCAGCCCCGAGTATTCCTACAATGAGCAGTTCTTC
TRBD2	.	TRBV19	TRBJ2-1	CASSPGLAYYNEQFF	TGTGCCAGTAGCCCGGGACTAGCGTACTACAATGAGCAGTTCTTC
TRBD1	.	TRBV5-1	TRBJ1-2	CASSQTGQGGGYTF	TGCGCCAGCAGCCAAACCGGACAGGGAGGCGGCTACACCTTC
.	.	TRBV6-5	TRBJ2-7	CASSASTSGYEQYF	TGTGCCAGCAGTGCATCAACGTCCGGCTACGAGCAGTACTTC
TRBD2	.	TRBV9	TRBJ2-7	CASSVGDYLGEQYF	TGTGCCAGCAGCGTAGGGGACTACCTGGGCGAGCAGTACTTC
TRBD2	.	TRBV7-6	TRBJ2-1	CASSRARGAIYNEQFF	TGTGCCAGCAGCCGCGCGCGGGGGGCAATCTACAATGAGCAGTTCTTC
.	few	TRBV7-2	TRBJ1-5	CASSSRGTQPQHF	TGTGCCAGCAGCTCAAGGGGGACTCAGCCCCAGCATTTT
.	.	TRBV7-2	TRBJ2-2	CASRFEPNTGELFF	TGTGCCAGCAGGTTTGAGCCGAACACCGGGGAGCTGTTTTTT
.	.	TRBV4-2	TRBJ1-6	CASRENVGGAYNSPLHF	TGTGCCAGCAGAGAGAACGTGGGTGGTGCCTATAATTCACCCCTCCACTTT
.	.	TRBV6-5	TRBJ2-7	CASSYSNSGEQYF	TGTGCCAGCAGTTACTCCAATTCGGGGGAGCAGTACTTC
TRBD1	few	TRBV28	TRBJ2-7	CASSPRGPYEQYF	TGTGCCAGCAGTCCCAGGGGGCCCTACGAGCAGTACTTC
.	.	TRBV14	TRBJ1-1	CASSQVGLWGTEAFF	TGTGCCAGCAGCCAAGTGGGACTTTGGGGCACTGAAGCTTTCTTT
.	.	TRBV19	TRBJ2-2	CASSIAPGELFF	TGTGCCAGTAGTATAGCGCCCGGGGAGCTGTTTTTT
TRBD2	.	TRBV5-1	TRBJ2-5	CASSLSGSGSQETQYF	TGCGCCAGCAGCTTGAGTGGTAGCGGGTCGCAAGAGACCCAGTACTTC
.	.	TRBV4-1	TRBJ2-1	CASSQELLREEQFF	TGCGCCAGTAGCCAAGAGCTCCTTCGAGAGGAGCAGTTCTTC
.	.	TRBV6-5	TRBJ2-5	CASSHGGGAWETQYF	TGTGCCAGCAGCCACGGAGGAGGGGCGTGGGAGACCCAGTACTTC
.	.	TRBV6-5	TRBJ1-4	CASSLLPGDEKLFF	TGTGCCAGCAGTTTGCTCCCCGGAGATGAAAAACTGTTTTTT
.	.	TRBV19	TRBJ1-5	CASSGTGDQPQHF	TGTGCCAGTAGCGGAACTGGGGATCAGCCCCAGCATTTT
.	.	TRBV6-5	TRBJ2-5	CASSSPGETQYF	TGTGCCAGCAGTTCCCCAGGGGAGACCCAGTACTTC
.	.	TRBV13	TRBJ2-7	CASSLVPGEGYEQYF	TGTGCCAGCAGCTTAGTCCCAGGGGAGGGCTACGAGCAGTACTTC
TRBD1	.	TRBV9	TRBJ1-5	CASSSRQGGQPQHF	TGTGCCAGCAGCTCCCGACAGGGGGGACAGCCCCAGCATTTT
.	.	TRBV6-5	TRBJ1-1	CASSPQGAGGTEAFF	TGTGCCAGCAGTCCTCAGGGAGCGGGAGGCACTGAAGCTTTCTTT
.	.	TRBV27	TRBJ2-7	CASSFAHGGEQYF	TGTGCCAGCAGTTTTGCCCACGGGGGCGAGCAGTACTTC
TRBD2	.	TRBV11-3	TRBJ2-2	CASSLATGGLAGEGAGELFF	TGTGCCAGCAGCTTAGCGACAGGCGGACTAGCGGGAGAGGGGGCCGGGGAGCTGTTTTTT
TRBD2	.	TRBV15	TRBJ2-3	CATSTYPGLAGGSTDTQYF	TGTGCCACCAGCACCTATCCCGGACTAGCGGGCGGCAGCACAGATACGCAGTATTTT